The rows below give T cell receptor beta chains drawn from one sample of a study of T-cell memory formation after mild COVID-19. In TCRdb, the 5' RACE reads were re-called with MiXCR into one record per CDR3 protein. The sample contains 150,000 to 200,000 distinct CDR3 sequences, approximately 13% of which appear only once. Sample: PBMCs or a T cell subset sorted from them (not recorded which). The source of these receptors is a man aged 18-30 years who had mild COVID-19 (a few samples of this study predate the infection). Cell type and time point are not known. The CDR3 runs from the conserved cysteine through the conserved F or W. A D gene is named only where the DNA matches it firmly. Only some rows state a clone size, as once, few, many or a class for expanded clones.

J: TRBJ1-1
D: -
V: TRBV12-3/TRBV12-4
length: 15
size: few
CDR3: CASSLASGTNTEAFF
DNA: TGTGCCAGCAGTTTGGCCTCCGGAACTAACACTGAAGCTTTCTTT

J: TRBJ1-1
D: TRBD1
V: TRBV7-2
length: 14
size: few
CDR3: CASSLQGAYTEAFF
DNA: TGTGCCAGCAGCTTACAGGGGGCCTACACTGAAGCTTTCTTT

J: TRBJ1-1
D: -
V: TRBV5-1
length: 14
size: -
CDR3: CASSLYGTHTEAFF
DNA: TGCGCCAGCAGCTTGTACGGGACACACACTGAAGCTTTCTTT

J: TRBJ2-2
D: TRBD2
V: TRBV9
length: 15
size: few
CDR3: CASSGLAGGTGELFF
DNA: TGTGCCAGCAGCGGGCTAGCGGGGGGCACCGGGGAGCTGTTTTTT

J: TRBJ2-3
D: -
V: TRBV4-1
length: 15
size: many
CDR3: CASSRVGASTDTQYF
DNA: TGCGCCAGCAGCCGGGTGGGAGCCAGCACAGATACGCAGTATTTT

J: TRBJ2-2
D: TRBD1
V: TRBV19
length: 15
size: few
CDR3: CASSSPEGAGGELFF
DNA: TGTGCCAGTAGTAGCCCCGAGGGGGCCGGCGGGGAGCTGTTTTTT

J: TRBJ2-7
D: -
V: TRBV18
length: 13
size: -
CDR3: CASSTDAGSVQYF
DNA: TGTGCCAGCTCAACGGACGCGGGTTCAGTGCAGTACTTC

J: TRBJ1-5
D: -
V: TRBV7-2
length: 14
size: -
CDR3: CASSQFTVDQPQHF
DNA: TGTGCCAGCAGCCAGTTCACCGTAGACCAGCCCCAGCATTTT

J: TRBJ2-3
D: TRBD1
V: TRBV25-1
length: 15
size: -
CDR3: CASSDGQGASDTQYF
DNA: TGTGCCAGCAGTGACGGACAGGGGGCCTCAGATACGCAGTATTTT

J: TRBJ1-2
D: -
V: TRBV2
length: 14
size: -
CDR3: CASRNYQQGRGYTF
DNA: TGTGCCAGCAGGAACTACCAACAGGGTCGGGGCTACACCTTC

J: TRBJ2-2
D: -
V: TRBV12-3/TRBV12-4
length: 18
size: few
CDR3: CASSPSLSGPGGTGELFF
DNA: TGTGCCAGCAGCCCATCATTGAGCGGACCAGGAGGAACCGGGGAGCTGTTTTTT

J: TRBJ1-1
D: TRBD1
V: TRBV20-1
length: 13
size: -
CDR3: CSARDRKNTEAFF
DNA: TGCAGTGCTCGGGACAGGAAGAACACTGAAGCTTTCTTT

J: TRBJ1-1
D: -
V: TRBV10-3
length: 14
size: few
CDR3: CAISDPGYNTEAFF
DNA: TGTGCCATCAGTGACCCGGGGTATAACACTGAAGCTTTCTTT

J: TRBJ2-2
D: -
V: TRBV5-6
length: 14
size: -
CDR3: CASSLFQGTGELFF
DNA: TGTGCCAGCAGCTTATTTCAGGGCACCGGGGAGCTGTTTTTT

J: TRBJ2-5
D: -
V: TRBV7-2
length: 15
size: many
CDR3: CASSFIWGNDGTQYF
DNA: TGTGCCAGCAGCTTTATTTGGGGGAATGACGGGACCCAGTACTTC

J: TRBJ1-1
D: -
V: TRBV10-3
length: 15
size: few
CDR3: CAISESGGVNTEAFF
DNA: TGTGCCATCAGTGAGTCCGGAGGGGTGAACACTGAAGCTTTCTTT

J: TRBJ2-7
D: -
V: TRBV18
length: 15
size: -
CDR3: CASSKDGVLSYEQYF
DNA: TGTGCCAGCTCAAAGGATGGAGTCCTATCCTACGAGCAGTACTTC

J: TRBJ2-2
D: -
V: TRBV4-3
length: 15
size: -
CDR3: CASSQEQPNTGELFF
DNA: TGCGCCAGCAGCCAAGAACAGCCTAACACCGGGGAGCTGTTTTTT

J: TRBJ1-2
D: -
V: TRBV5-1
length: 16
size: few
CDR3: CASSLVGQGQTYGYTF
DNA: TGCGCCAGCAGCTTGGTTGGGCAGGGTCAGACCTATGGCTACACCTTC

J: TRBJ2-1
D: TRBD2
V: TRBV24-1
length: 16
size: -
CDR3: CATSDPGLAGLNEQFF
DNA: TGTGCCACCAGTGATCCGGGACTAGCGGGCCTCAATGAGCAGTTCTTC

J: TRBJ1-6
D: -
V: TRBV5-1
length: 14
size: -
CDR3: CASSLGQRDSPLHF
DNA: TGCGCCAGCAGCTTGGGACAGCGTGATTCACCCCTCCACTTT

J: TRBJ2-3
D: TRBD2
V: TRBV7-3
length: 14
size: few
CDR3: CASSMSGGPDTQYF
DNA: TGTGCCAGCAGCATGAGCGGGGGCCCAGATACGCAGTATTTT

J: TRBJ1-5
D: TRBD1
V: TRBV12-3/TRBV12-4
length: 14
size: -
CDR3: CASSLQGAIQPQHF
DNA: TGTGCCAGCAGTTTGCAGGGGGCGATCCAGCCCCAGCATTTT

J: TRBJ1-6
D: -
V: TRBV2
length: 13
size: few
CDR3: CASSSGGYSPLHF
DNA: TGTGCCAGCAGTTCCGGGGGGTATTCACCCCTCCACTTT

J: TRBJ1-1
D: -
V: TRBV4-1
length: 12
size: many
CDR3: CASSQGGVKPFF
DNA: TGCGCCAGCAGCCAAGGGGGGGTAAAGCCTTTCTTT

J: TRBJ1-6
D: TRBD1
V: TRBV5-1
length: 14
size: few
CDR3: CASSVQGARTPLHF
DNA: TGCGCCAGCAGCGTCCAGGGGGCGCGGACACCCCTCCACTTT

J: TRBJ2-3
D: TRBD1
V: TRBV7-9
length: 15
size: few
CDR3: CASSFGTGETDTQYF
DNA: TGTGCCAGCAGCTTTGGGACAGGGGAGACAGATACGCAGTATTTT

J: TRBJ2-5
D: TRBD2
V: TRBV20-1
length: 15
size: few
CDR3: CSARGTSGDQETQYF
DNA: TGCAGTGCTAGGGGGACTAGCGGAGACCAAGAGACCCAGTACTTC

J: TRBJ2-3
D: -
V: TRBV29-1
length: 14
size: many
CDR3: CSVATASSTDTQYF
DNA: TGCAGCGTTGCGACTGCTAGTAGCACAGATACGCAGTATTTT

J: TRBJ1-4
D: -
V: TRBV12-3/TRBV12-4
length: 17
size: -
CDR3: CASSGGGLSFTNEKLFF
DNA: TGTGCCAGCAGTGGTGGAGGGCTGAGTTTTACTAATGAAAAACTGTTTTTT

J: TRBJ1-2
D: -
V: TRBV7-2
length: 16
size: -
CDR3: CASSHHGSGGAYGYTF
DNA: TGTGCCAGCAGCCACCACGGATCGGGGGGCGCCTATGGCTACACCTTC

J: TRBJ1-2
D: -
V: TRBV6-5
length: 14
size: many
CDR3: CASSYSGEGYGYTF
DNA: TGTGCCAGCAGTTACTCCGGGGAGGGCTATGGCTACACCTTC

J: TRBJ2-3
D: TRBD1
V: TRBV9
length: 14
size: few
CDR3: CASSVDRGRDTQYF
DNA: TGTGCCAGCAGCGTAGACAGGGGGCGCGATACGCAGTATTTT

J: TRBJ2-2
D: -
V: TRBV4-3
length: 14
size: few
CDR3: CASSQELAPGELFF
DNA: TGCGCCAGCAGCCAAGAGTTGGCCCCCGGGGAGCTGTTTTTT

J: TRBJ1-5
D: -
V: TRBV27
length: 16
size: -
CDR3: CASSSRGLLSNQPQHF
DNA: TGTGCCAGCAGTTCCCGGGGGCTTTTAAGCAATCAGCCCCAGCATTTT

J: TRBJ2-7
D: TRBD2
V: TRBV18
length: 13
size: -
CDR3: CASSPGLADEQYF
DNA: TGTGCCAGCTCACCGGGACTAGCGGACGAGCAGTACTTC

J: TRBJ2-2
D: -
V: TRBV9
length: 19
size: -
CDR3: CASSVAAGKAGTPGQELFF
DNA: TGTGCCAGCAGCGTAGCGGCAGGGAAGGCAGGAACCCCCGGGCAGGAGCTGTTTTTT

J: TRBJ1-1
D: -
V: TRBV29-1
length: 13
size: -
CDR3: CSVTRALNTEAFF
DNA: TGCAGCGTTACACGGGCCTTGAACACTGAAGCTTTCTTT

J: TRBJ2-7
D: -
V: TRBV7-6
length: 11
size: -
CDR3: CASGYSYEQYF
DNA: TGTGCCAGCGGTTACAGCTACGAGCAGTACTTC

J: TRBJ1-5
D: TRBD1
V: TRBV12-3/TRBV12-4
length: 13
size: few
CDR3: CASSGTGDQPQHF
DNA: TGTGCCAGCAGTGGGACAGGGGATCAGCCCCAGCATTTT

J: TRBJ1-5
D: TRBD1
V: TRBV6-5
length: 13
size: -
CDR3: CASSRTGDSRSHF
DNA: TGTGCCAGCAGTCGGACAGGGGATTCGCGTTCGCATTTT

J: TRBJ2-1
D: -
V: TRBV6-2/TRBV6-3
length: 18
size: -
CDR3: CASSPLRQRTSSYNEQFF
DNA: TGTGCCAGCAGTCCCCTCCGACAGCGCACAAGCTCCTACAATGAGCAGTTCTTC

J: TRBJ1-6
D: -
V: TRBV7-2
length: 12
size: many
CDR3: CASRAQGSPLHF
DNA: TGTGCCAGCAGAGCGCAAGGGTCACCCCTCCACTTT

J: TRBJ2-4
D: TRBD1
V: TRBV20-1
length: 12
size: -
CDR3: CSALAGGRIQYF
DNA: TGCAGTGCCCTGGCAGGGGGTCGGATTCAGTACTTC

J: TRBJ1-2
D: -
V: TRBV29-1
length: 15
size: few
CDR3: CSVDLRAQGGYGYTF
DNA: TGCAGCGTTGATTTACGTGCACAGGGCGGTTATGGCTACACCTTC

J: TRBJ2-3
D: TRBD2
V: TRBV6-2/TRBV6-3
length: 15
size: few
CDR3: CASSSPGLAPDTQYF
DNA: TGTGCCAGCAGTTCCCCGGGACTAGCACCAGATACGCAGTATTTT

J: TRBJ1-2
D: -
V: TRBV11-2
length: 14
size: once
CDR3: CASSLDENRQGYTF
DNA: TGTGCCAGCAGCTTGGACGAAAACAGGCAGGGCTACACCTTC

J: TRBJ2-2
D: -
V: TRBV5-1
length: 12
size: many
CDR3: CASSLDSGELFF
DNA: TGCGCCAGCAGCTTGGACTCCGGGGAGCTGTTTTTT

J: TRBJ2-1
D: -
V: TRBV5-1
length: 14
size: many
CDR3: CASSQNDMGGEQFF
DNA: TGCGCCAGCAGCCAAAACGACATGGGCGGCGAGCAGTTCTTC

J: TRBJ1-5
D: -
V: TRBV20-1
length: 16
size: -
CDR3: CSARSAVSVGGQPQHF
DNA: TGCAGTGCTAGATCGGCGGTTTCCGTGGGCGGTCAGCCCCAGCATTTT